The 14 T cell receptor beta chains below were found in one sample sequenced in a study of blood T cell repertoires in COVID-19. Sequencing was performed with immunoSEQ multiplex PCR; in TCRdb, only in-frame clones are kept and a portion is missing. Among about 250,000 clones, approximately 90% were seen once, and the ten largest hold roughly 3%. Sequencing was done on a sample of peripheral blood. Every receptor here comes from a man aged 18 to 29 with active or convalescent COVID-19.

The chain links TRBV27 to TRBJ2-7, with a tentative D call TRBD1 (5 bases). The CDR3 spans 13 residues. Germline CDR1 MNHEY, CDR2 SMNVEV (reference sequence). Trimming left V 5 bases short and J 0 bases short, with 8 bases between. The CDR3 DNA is TGTGCCAGCAGTGATGACAGCTCCTACGAGCAGTACTTC. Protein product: CASSDDSSYEQYF.

The CDR3 nucleotides read TGTGCCAGCAGTTACCGGCGGGGAAACAATGAGCAGTTCTTC. This encodes CASSYRRGNNEQFF. The J gene is TRBJ2-1, the V gene TRBV6-2 or TRBV6-3; tentatively, D is TRBD2 (6 bases). This CDR3 comprises 14 residues. Trimming pared 2 bases from V and 5 bases from J, leaving 10 bases between. The germline CDR1 and CDR2 sequences are MNHEY and SVGEGT.

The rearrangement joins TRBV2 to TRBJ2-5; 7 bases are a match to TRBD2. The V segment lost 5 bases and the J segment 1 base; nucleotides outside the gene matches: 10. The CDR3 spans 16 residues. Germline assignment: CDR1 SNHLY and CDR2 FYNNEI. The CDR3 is CASSPRRSSGQETQYF. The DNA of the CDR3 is TGTGCCAGCAGTCCACGGAGGTCTAGCGGCCAAGAGACCCAGTACTTC.

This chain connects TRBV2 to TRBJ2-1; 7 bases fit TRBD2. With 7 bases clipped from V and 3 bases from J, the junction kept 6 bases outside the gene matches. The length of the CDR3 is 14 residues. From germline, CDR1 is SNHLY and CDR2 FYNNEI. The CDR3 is CASKKLANYNEQFF. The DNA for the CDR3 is TGTGCCAGCAAAAAACTAGCGAACTACAATGAGCAGTTCTTC. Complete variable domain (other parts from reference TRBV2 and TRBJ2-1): EPEVTQTPSHQVTQMGQEVILRCVPISNHLYFYWYRQILGQKVEFLVSFYNNEISEKSEIFDDQFSVERPDGSNFTLKIRSTKLEDSAMYFCASKKLANYNEQFFGPGTRLTVL.

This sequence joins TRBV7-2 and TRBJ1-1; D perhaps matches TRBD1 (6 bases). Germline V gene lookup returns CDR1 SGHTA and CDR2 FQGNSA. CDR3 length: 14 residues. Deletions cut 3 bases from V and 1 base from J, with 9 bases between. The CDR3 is CASSFLTGNTEAFF. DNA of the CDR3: TGTGCCAGCAGCTTTCTGACAGGGAACACTGAAGCTTTCTTT.

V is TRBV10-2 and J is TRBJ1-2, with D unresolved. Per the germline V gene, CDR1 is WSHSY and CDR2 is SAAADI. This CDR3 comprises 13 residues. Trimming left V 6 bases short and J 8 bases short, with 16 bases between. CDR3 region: CASSPSGLGGYTF. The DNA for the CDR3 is TGCGCCAGCAGCCCTAGTGGACTAGGGGGCTACACCTTC.

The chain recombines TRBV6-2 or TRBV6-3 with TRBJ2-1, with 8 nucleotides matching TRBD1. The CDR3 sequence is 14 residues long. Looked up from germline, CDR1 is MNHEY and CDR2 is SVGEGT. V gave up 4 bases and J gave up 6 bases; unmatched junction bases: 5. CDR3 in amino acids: CASSLSTGVNEQFF. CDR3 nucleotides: TGTGCCAGCAGTTTATCGACAGGGGTCAATGAGCAGTTCTTC.

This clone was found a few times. CDR3 in amino acids: CASSLRGTYGYTF. As DNA, the CDR3 is TGTGCCAGCAGTTTAAGGGGCACCTATGGCTACACCTTC. The chain uses TRBV12-3 or TRBV12-4 and TRBJ1-2; weak D call: TRBD1 (5 bases). V was trimmed by 2 bases and J by 4 bases, leaving 8 bases between them. The CDR3 extends over 13 amino acids.

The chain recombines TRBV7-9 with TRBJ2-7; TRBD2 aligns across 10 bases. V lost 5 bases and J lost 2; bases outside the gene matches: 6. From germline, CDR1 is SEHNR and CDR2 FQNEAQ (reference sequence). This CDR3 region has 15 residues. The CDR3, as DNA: TGTGCCAGCAGCCGTCTAGCGGGAGAAGCCTACGAGCAGTACTTC. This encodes CASSRLAGEAYEQYF.

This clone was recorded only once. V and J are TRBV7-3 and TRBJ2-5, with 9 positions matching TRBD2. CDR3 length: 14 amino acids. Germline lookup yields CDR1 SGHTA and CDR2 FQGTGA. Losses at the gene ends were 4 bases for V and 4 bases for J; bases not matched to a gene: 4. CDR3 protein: CASSWRGGPETQYF. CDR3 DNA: TGTGCCAGCAGCTGGCGGGGGGGCCCAGAGACCCAGTACTTC. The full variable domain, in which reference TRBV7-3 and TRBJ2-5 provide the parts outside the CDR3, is GAGVSQTPSNKVTEKGKYVELRCDPISGHTALYWYRQSLGQGPEFLIYFQGTGAADDSGLPNDRFFAVRPEGSVSTLKIQRTERGDSAVYLCASSWRGGPETQYFGPGTRLLVL.

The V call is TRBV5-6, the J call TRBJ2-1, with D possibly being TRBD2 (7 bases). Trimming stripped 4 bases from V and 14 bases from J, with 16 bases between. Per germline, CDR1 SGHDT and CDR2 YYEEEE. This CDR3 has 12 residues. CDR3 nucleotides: TGTGCCAGCAGCCTCGGTGGGGGGGCGAAGTTCTTC. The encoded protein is CASSLGGGAKFF.

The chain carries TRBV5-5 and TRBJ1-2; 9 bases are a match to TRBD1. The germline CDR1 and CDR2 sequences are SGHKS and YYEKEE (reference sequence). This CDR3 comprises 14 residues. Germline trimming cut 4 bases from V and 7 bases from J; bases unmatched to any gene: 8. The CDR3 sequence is CASSVTGGQVGYTF. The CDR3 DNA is TGTGCCAGCAGCGTAACAGGGGGCCAGGTTGGCTACACCTTC. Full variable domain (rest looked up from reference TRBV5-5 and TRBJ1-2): DAGVTQSPTHLIKTRGQQVTLRCSPISGHKSVSWYQQVLGQGPQFIFQYYEKEERGRGNFPDRFSARQFPNYSSELNVNALLLGDSALYLCASSVTGGQVGYTFGSGTRLTVV.

The CDR3 protein is CASSYTDRSNYGYTF. DNA of the CDR3: TGTGCCAGCAGTTACACCGACAGGTCTAACTATGGCTACACCTTC. This rearrangement joins TRBV6-5 to TRBJ1-2; D might be TRBD1 (6 bases). Germline V gene lookup returns CDR1 MNHEY and CDR2 SVGAGI. Trimming removed 2 bases from V and 0 bases from J, with 10 bases in between. This CDR3 region has 15 residues.

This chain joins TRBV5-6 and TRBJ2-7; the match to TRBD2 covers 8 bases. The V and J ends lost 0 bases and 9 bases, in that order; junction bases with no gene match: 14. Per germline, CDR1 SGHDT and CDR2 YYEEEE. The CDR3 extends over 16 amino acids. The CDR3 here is CASSLDPASGYAGQYF. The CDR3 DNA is TGTGCCAGCAGCTTGGATCCCGCTAGCGGGTACGCGGGGCAGTACTTC.